This T cell receptor beta chain originates from a study of blood T cell repertoires in COVID-19. Study in general: Samples representing acute and convalescent COVID-19 were sourced from the United States, Italy and Spain.

CDR1 and CDR2 (germline): SGHNT, YENEEA. The V and J ends lost 4 bases and 7 bases, in that order; junction bases with no gene match: 5. The CDR3 loop spans 15 amino acids. Repertoires were generated with immunoSEQ multiplex PCR, while TCRdb's copy carries only in-frame clones and drops some. The sample yields 70,000 to 85,000 clones, approximately 91% seen once. J is TRBJ2-1 and V is TRBV11-3, with 12 bases aligning to TRBD2. This clonotype was sampled from a man between 65 and 85 years old with active or convalescent COVID-19. Sequenced sample: peripheral blood. CDR3 nucleotides: TGTGCCAGCAGCTCCCGACTAGCGGGAGAAAATGAGCAGTTCTTC. Protein: CASSSRLAGENEQFF.